What follows are 9 T cell receptor beta chains derived from one specimen sequenced in a study of cytomegalovirus exposure and HLA in healthy donors. Primers included in the PCR were 60 Vbeta and 13 Jbeta primers. The repertoire was sequenced with immunoSEQ multiplex PCR; TCRdb's copy has only in-frame clones and lacks some. The sample has about 140,000 clones, approximately 88% seen once. Material: PBMCs. Source of these receptors: a woman aged 40 to 50 in good health and CMV-seronegative.

The genes are TRBV9 and TRBJ2-3; D might be TRBD2 (6 bases). V gave up 0 bases and J gave up 4 bases, with 15 bases separating them. CDR3 length: 16 amino acids. The germline V gene has CDR1 SGDLS and CDR2 YYNGEE. The CDR3 spells CASSVVVGSGSDTQYF. CDR3 DNA: TGTGCCAGCAGCGTAGTCGTCGGGAGTGGGTCAGATACGCAGTATTTT.

This chain connects TRBV28 to TRBJ2-1; possibly TRBD2 for D (6 bases). The ends were cut back, 2 bases at V and 5 bases at J, with 10 bases in the middle. This CDR3 has 14 amino acids. Germline V gene sequence: CDR1 MDHEN, CDR2 SYDVKM. The CDR3 bases are TGTGCCAGCAGTTTAACCGGGGGACACAATGAGCAGTTCTTC. Translated: CASSLTGGHNEQFF.

Only one count was recorded for this clone. The chain is built from TRBV29-1 and TRBJ2-5; a weak D match, TRBD1 (6 bases). The CDR3 is 14 residues long. V lost 1 base to trimming and J lost 6 bases, with 15 bases between them. The V gene's germline CDR1 is SQVTM and CDR2 ANQGSEA. This CDR3 is CSVEVAQGVKTQYF. The CDR3 region has the DNA TGCAGCGTTGAAGTAGCACAGGGTGTAAAGACCCAGTACTTC.

The chain has TRBV5-1 and TRBJ2-3, with 10 bases fitting TRBD2. From germline, CDR1 is SGHRS and CDR2 YFSETQ. CDR3 length: 16 residues. The V gene end was trimmed by 0 bases and the J gene end by 4 bases; junction bases not matched to a gene: 5. In DNA form, the CDR3 reads TGCGCCAGCAGCTTGGAAGCTAGCGGGAGAGCAGATACGCAGTATTTT. This translates into CASSLEASGRADTQYF.

The rearrangement links TRBV7-9 to TRBJ2-7; 7 bases align to TRBD1. J lost 2 bases, V lost 5 bases, and 3 bases had no gene match. CDR1 and CDR2 (germline): SEHNR, FQNEAQ (reference sequence). The CDR3 sequence is 13 residues long. Here the CDR3 DNA reads TGTGCCAGCAGCCACAGGGGACCCTACGAGCAGTACTTC. It translates to CASSHRGPYEQYF.

The V call is TRBV19, the J call TRBJ2-1, with 12 bases aligning to TRBD2. The CDR3 has 16 amino acids. Trimming cost V 7 bases and J 0 bases; bases outside gene matches: 4. The V gene's germline CDR1 is LNHDA and CDR2 SQIVND (reference sequence). The CDR3 loop is CASIKTSGGSYNEQFF. The CDR3 nucleotides read TGTGCCAGTATCAAGACTAGCGGGGGCTCCTACAATGAGCAGTTCTTC.

The rearrangement links TRBV4-2 to TRBJ1-1, with D tentatively TRBD1 (5 bases). Trimming removed 0 bases at V and 0 bases at J, with 14 bases between. CDR1 is LGHNA, CDR2 YNFKEQ, per germline. This CDR3 spans 17 amino acids. The CDR3 region is CASSQEGGASMNTEAFF. DNA of the CDR3: TGTGCCAGCAGCCAAGAAGGAGGGGCCAGCATGAACACTGAAGCTTTCTTT.

This clone appeared a single time. The gene calls are TRBV30 and TRBJ2-3; 10 bases fit TRBD2. This CDR3 region has 15 residues. Trimming took 3 bases from V and 2 from J; bases not matched to a gene: 5. Germline lookup yields CDR1 GTSNPN and CDR2 SVGIG (reference sequence). The CDR3 is CAWSSGLATTDTQYF. The CDR3 DNA sequence: TGTGCCTGGAGCTCGGGACTAGCGACCACAGATACGCAGTATTTT.

The chain recombines TRBV29-1 with TRBJ1-2, with D unresolved. Germline CDR1 SQVTM, CDR2 ANQGSEA. V shed 4 bases and J shed 4 bases, with 10 bases lying between them. This CDR3 has 12 amino acids. In nucleotides, the CDR3 is TGCAGCGTTGGGGGAGGGCTCTATGGCTACACCTTC. This gives the protein CSVGGGLYGYTF. The entire variable domain, with the rest obtained from reference TRBV29-1 and TRBJ1-2, is as follows: SAVISQKPSRDICQRGTSLTIQCQVDSQVTMMFWYRQQPGQSLTLIATANQGSEATYESGFVIDKFPISRPNLTFSTLTVSNMSPEDSSIYLCSVGGGLYGYTFGSGTRLTVV.